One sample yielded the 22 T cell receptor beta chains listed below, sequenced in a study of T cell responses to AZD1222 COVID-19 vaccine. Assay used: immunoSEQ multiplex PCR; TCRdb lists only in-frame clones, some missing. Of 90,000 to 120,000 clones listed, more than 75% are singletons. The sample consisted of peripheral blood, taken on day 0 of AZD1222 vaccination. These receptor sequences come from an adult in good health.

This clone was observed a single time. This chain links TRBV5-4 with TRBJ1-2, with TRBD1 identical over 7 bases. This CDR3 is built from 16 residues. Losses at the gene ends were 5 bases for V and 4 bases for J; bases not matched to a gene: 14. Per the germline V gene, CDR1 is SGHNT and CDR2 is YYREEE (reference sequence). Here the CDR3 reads CASRTRLTTGSYGYTF. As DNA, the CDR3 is TGTGCCAGCAGAACTCGGTTGACGACAGGGTCCTATGGCTACACCTTC.

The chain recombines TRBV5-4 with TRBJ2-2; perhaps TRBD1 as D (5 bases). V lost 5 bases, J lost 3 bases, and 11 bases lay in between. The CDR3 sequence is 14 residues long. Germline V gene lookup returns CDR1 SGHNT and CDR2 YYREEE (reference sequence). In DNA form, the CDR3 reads TGTGCCAGCAGACCTGACAGAGACACCGGGGAGCTGTTTTTT. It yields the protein CASRPDRDTGELFF.

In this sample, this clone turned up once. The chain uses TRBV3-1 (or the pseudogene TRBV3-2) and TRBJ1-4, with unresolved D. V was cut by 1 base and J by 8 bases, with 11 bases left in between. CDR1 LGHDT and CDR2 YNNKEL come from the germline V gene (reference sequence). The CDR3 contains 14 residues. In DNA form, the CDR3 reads TGTGCCAGCAGCCAAGGATCGAGTGGGGAAAAACTGTTTTTT. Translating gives CASSQGSSGEKLFF.

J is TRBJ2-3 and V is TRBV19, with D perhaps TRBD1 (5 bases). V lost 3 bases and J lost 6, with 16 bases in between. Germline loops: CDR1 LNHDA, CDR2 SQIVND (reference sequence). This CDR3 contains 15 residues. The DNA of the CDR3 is TGTGCCAGTAGTATCGGTCAGGGCGTCTGGGATACGCAGTATTTT. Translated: CASSIGQGVWDTQYF.

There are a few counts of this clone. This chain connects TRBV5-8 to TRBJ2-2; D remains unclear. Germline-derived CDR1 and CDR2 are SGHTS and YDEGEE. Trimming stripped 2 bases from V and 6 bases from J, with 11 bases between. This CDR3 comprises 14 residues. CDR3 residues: CASSLSAGSGELFF. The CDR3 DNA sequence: TGTGCCAGCAGCTTAAGTGCCGGCTCCGGGGAGCTGTTTTTT.

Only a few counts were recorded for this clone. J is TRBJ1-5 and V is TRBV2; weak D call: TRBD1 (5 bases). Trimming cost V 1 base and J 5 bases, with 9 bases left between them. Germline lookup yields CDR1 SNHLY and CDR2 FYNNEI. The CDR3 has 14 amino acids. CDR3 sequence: CASSEGRGYQPQHF. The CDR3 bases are TGTGCCAGCAGTGAAGGCCGGGGGTATCAGCCCCAGCATTTT.

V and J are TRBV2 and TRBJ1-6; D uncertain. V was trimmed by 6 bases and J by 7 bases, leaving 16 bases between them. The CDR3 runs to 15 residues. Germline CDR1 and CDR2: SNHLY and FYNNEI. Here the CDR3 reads CASSARTDRNSPLHF. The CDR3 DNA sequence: TGTGCCAGCAGCGCGAGGACGGACCGAAATTCACCCCTCCACTTT.

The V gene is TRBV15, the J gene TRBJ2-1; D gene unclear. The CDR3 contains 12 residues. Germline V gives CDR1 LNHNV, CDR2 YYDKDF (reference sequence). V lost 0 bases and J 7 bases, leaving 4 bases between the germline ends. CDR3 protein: CATSRDRNEQFF. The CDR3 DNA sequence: TGTGCCACCAGCAGAGACCGGAATGAGCAGTTCTTC.

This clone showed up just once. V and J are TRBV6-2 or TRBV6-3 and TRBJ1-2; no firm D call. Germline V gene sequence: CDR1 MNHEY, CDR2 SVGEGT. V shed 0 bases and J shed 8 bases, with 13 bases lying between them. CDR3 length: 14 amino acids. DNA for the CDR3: TGTGCCAGCAGTTACTCGGGCCAGCTCTTGGGCTACACCTTC. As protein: CASSYSGQLLGYTF.

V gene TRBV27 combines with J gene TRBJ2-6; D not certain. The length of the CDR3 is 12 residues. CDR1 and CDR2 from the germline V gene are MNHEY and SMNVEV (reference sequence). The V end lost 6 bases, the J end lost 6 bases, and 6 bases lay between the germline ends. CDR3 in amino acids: CASRSEANVLTF. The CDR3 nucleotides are TGTGCCAGCAGGAGCGAGGCCAACGTCCTGACTTTC.

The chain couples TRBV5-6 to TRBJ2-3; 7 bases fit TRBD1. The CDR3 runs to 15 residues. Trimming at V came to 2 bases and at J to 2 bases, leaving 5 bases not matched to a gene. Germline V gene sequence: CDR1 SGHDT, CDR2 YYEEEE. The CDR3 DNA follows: TGTGCCAGCAGCTTTTCGACAGGGAACACAGATACGCAGTATTTT. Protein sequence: CASSFSTGNTDTQYF.

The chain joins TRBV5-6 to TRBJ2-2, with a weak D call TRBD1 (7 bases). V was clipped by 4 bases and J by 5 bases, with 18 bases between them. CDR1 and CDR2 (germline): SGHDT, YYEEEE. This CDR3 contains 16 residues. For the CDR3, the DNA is TGTGCCAGCAGCGACCTCGCAGGGGGGTTAACCGGGGAGCTGTTTTTT. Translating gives CASSDLAGGLTGELFF.

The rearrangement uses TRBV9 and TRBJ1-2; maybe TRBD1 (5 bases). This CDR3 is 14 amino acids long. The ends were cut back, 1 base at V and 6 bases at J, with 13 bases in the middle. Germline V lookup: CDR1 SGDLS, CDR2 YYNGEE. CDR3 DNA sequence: TGTGCCAGCAGCGTATCAGGGATCGCACATGGCTACACCTTC. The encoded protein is CASSVSGIAHGYTF.

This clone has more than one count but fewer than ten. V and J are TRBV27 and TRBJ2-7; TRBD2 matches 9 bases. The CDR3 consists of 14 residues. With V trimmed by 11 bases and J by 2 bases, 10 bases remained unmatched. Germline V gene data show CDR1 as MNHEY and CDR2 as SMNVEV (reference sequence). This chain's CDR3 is CACKRAGGTYEQYF. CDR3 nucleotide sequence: TGTGCCTGTAAAAGGGCGGGGGGGACCTACGAGCAGTACTTC.

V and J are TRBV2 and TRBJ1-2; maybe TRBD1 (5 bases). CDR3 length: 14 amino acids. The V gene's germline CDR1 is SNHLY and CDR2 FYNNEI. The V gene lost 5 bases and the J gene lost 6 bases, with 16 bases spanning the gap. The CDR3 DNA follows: TGTGCCAGCAGTACAGGAGGGGACTTCCATGGCTACACCTTC. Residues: CASSTGGDFHGYTF.

The CDR3: CAWSPDGGTDTQYF. The CDR3 nucleotides are TGTGCCTGGAGTCCGGACGGGGGCACAGATACGCAGTATTTT. This chain joins TRBV30 and TRBJ2-3; possible D gene TRBD2, 5 bases. Germline V gives CDR1 GTSNPN, CDR2 SVGIG (reference sequence). V was cut by 2 bases and J by 1 base, with 10 bases left in between. The CDR3 is 14 residues long.

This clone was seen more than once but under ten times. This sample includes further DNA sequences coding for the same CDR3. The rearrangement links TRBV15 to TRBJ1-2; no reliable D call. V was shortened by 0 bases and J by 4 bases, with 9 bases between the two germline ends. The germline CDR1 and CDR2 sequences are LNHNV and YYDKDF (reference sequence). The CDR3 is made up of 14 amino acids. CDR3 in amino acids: CATSRDRRGYGYTF. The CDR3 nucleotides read TGTGCCACCAGCAGAGATCGACGGGGCTATGGCTACACCTTC.

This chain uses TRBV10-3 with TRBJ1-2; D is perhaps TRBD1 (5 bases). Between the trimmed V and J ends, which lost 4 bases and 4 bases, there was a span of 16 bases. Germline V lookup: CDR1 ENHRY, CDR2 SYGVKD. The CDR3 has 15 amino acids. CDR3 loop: CAISVGDYFSYGYTF. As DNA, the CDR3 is TGTGCCATCAGTGTGGGGGATTACTTTTCCTATGGCTACACCTTC.

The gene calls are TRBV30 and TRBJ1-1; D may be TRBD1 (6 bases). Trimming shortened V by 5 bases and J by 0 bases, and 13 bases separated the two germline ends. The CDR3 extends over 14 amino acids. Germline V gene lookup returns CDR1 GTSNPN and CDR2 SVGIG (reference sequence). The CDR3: CAWLFGQMNTEAFF. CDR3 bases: TGTGCCTGGCTGTTTGGACAGATGAACACTGAAGCTTTCTTT.

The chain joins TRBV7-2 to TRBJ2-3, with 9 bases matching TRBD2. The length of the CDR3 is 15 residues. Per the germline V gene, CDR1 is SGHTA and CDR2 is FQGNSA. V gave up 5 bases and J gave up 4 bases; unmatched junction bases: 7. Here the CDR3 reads CASSLGGGDPDTQYF. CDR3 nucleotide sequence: TGTGCCAGCAGCCTCGGCGGGGGGGATCCAGATACGCAGTATTTT. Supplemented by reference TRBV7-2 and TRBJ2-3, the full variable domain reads GAGVSQSPSNKVTEKGKDVELRCDPISGHTALYWYRQSLGQGLEFLIYFQGNSAPDKSGLPSDRFSAERTGGSVSTLTIQRTQQEDSAVYLCASSLGGGDPDTQYFGPGTRLTVL.

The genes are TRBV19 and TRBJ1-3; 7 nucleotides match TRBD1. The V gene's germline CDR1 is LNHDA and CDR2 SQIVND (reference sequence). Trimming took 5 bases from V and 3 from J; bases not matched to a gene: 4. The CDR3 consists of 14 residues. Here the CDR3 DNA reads TGTGCCAGTAGTGGACAGGCGATTGGAAACACCATATATTTT. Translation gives CASSGQAIGNTIYF.

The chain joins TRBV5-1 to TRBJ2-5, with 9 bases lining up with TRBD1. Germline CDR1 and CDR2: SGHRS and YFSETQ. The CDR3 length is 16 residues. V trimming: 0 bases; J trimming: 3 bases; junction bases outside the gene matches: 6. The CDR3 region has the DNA TGCGCCAGCAGCTTGGACAGGGGGCCCAGCGAAGAGACCCAGTACTTC. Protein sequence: CASSLDRGPSEETQYF.